The source of this T cell receptor beta chain is a study of T cell clonotyping in hematopoietic cell transplantation (dated by TCRdb to 2020 to 2023). About the investigation overall: A total of some 140 blood samples were gathered in the study from a few dozen consecutive transplant recipients along with their related donors. Recruitment of patients ran from 2015 to early 2017, and follow-up continued until September 2020 or until death.

Regarding this clone: No cognate antigen has been identified for it. Base qualities are not recorded, but no much larger clone differs from it by a single base.

What this sample's time point label stands for: 180 days after allo-HCT. Blood from recipients was drawn roughly 28 days before transplant, then again at days 30, 100 and 180 after transplant. Using Nuclei Lysis Solution, genomic DNA was extracted from unfractionated peripheral blood mononuclear cells that were either fresh or cryopreserved. The junction shows trimming of 0 bases on V and 0 bases on J, and the gene matches do not reach 2 bases of it. CDR1 and CDR2 were assigned from the germline V gene (reference sequence) as GTSNPN and SVGIG. Spanning cysteine to phenylalanine, the CDR3 consists of 14 amino acids. Here the CDR3 DNA is all that survives: 42 bases in frame from base 1. TCR beta CDR3 regions were amplified from genomic DNA with the immunoSEQ assay, a bias-controlled multiplex PCR using V- and J-specific primers. A proprietary barcode and Illumina adapter sequences were added to the CDR3 amplicons in a second PCR step. CDR3 libraries were sequenced on an Illumina MiSeq instrument. In the original analysis: Export and quality control were performed with immunoSEQ Analyzer 3.0, and downstream analyses were performed with R Bioconductor and Immunarch. Only productive rearrangements in the normalized downsampled data set were used to calculate repertoire metrics. In the normalized cohort, clonotypes with more than 5 templates were defined as pathologically expanded. The Inverse Simpson Index was used to measure repertoire diversity. The non-normalized data set was used for CMV-specificity analyses so that all clonotypes could be captured. The clones in this table, taken by TCRdb from immuneACCESS, are in-frame only. Not every clone is retained; where verified, under half of the shortfall comes from an unresolved V gene, and the cause of the rest is unknown. V, J and clone size were drawn from that table, and D and trimming were deduced from the DNA. Across this sample there are about 2,700 clones, with around 72% seen only once. The ten largest clones add up to around 30% of the sample.

General study outcomes and caveats: Recipient TCR diversity fell after transplant, with pathologically expanded clonotypes rising progressively from day 30 to day 180. Only a small fraction of recipient repertoires overlapped donor repertoires, with over 95% appearing de novo at the given depth. Inverse Simpson Index values from donors and from recipients before transplant predicted broader TCR repertoire diversity after transplant. The sample size was limited, and because cells were not sorted, the contributions of CD4 and CD8 repertoires could not be separated.

The V gene is TRBV30 and the J gene is TRBJ2-7, with 7 middle bases fitting TRBD2. Sequenced material: peripheral blood mononuclear cells, taken 180 days after allogeneic stem cell transplant. This receptor was taken from a male patient aged 60-70 years who had an allogeneic stem cell transplant, so T cells may come from the graft donor. Some clones in this sample may be carry-over from other donors' samples. The DNA sequence is as follows: TGTGCCTGGAGTGTCGGGGGGACCTCCTACGAGCAGTACTTC. The resulting protein is CAWSVGGTSYEQYF. Reference TRBV30 and TRBJ2-7 genes cover what lies past the CDR3, so the full variable domain is SQTIHQWPATLVQPVGSPLSLECTVEGTSNPNLYWYRQAAGRGLQLLFYSVGIGQISSEVPQNLSASRPQDRQFILSSKKLLLSDSGFYLCAWSVGGTSYEQYFGPGTRLTVT.